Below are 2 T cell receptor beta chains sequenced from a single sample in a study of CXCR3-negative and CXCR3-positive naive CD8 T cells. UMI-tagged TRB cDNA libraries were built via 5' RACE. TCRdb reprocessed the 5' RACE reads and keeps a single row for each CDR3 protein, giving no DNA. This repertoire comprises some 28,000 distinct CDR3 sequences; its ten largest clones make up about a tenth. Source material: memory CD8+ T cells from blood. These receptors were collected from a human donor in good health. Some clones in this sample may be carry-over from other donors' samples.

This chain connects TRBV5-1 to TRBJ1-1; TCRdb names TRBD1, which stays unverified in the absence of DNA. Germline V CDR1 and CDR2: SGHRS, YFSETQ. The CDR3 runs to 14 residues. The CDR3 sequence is CASSGGQLNTEAFF.

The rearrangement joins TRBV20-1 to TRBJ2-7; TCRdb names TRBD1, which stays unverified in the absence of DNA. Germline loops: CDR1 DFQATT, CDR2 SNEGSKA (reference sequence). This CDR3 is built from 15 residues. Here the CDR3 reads CSASGWRQSFYEQYF.